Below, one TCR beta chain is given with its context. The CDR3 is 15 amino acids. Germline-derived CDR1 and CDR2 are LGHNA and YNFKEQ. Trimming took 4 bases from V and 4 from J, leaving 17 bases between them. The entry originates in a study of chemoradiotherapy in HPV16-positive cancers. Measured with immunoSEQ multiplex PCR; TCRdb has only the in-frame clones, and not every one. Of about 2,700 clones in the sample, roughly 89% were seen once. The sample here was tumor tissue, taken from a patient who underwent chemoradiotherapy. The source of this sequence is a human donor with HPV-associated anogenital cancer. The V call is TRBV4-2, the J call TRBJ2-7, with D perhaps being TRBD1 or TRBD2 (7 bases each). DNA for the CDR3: TGTGCCAGCAGCCCCAGGGGGAGCGGGACTTACGAGCAGTACTTC. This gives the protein CASSPRGSGTYEQYF.